Sequencing of this TCR beta chain was carried out in a study of shared clonotypes between healthy human individuals. This CDR3 comprises 17 residues. As regards this clone: The antigen is not known.

Findings of the study overall: When compared with the clonotypes that were shared by all four sorted-subset donors, the non-shared clonotypes turned out to have lower generation probabilities.

Libraries were prepared by immunoSEQ multiplex PCR; TCRdb keeps only in-frame clonotypes and omits some of them. The sample carries 2.5 million or so clones, roughly nine tenths recorded once. The sample consisted of naive CD4+ T cells sorted from blood. Documented subset: CD45RA+ positively selected. The chain couples TRBV21-1 to TRBJ2-5. TRBV21-1 is termed a pseudogene. This TCR derives from a man between 18 and 35 years old in good health. In DNA, the CDR3 is TGTGCCAGCAGCTCAAGCGGGAACAGGGGCACCCAAGAGACCCAGTACTTC. The encoded protein is CASSSSGNRGTQETQYF.